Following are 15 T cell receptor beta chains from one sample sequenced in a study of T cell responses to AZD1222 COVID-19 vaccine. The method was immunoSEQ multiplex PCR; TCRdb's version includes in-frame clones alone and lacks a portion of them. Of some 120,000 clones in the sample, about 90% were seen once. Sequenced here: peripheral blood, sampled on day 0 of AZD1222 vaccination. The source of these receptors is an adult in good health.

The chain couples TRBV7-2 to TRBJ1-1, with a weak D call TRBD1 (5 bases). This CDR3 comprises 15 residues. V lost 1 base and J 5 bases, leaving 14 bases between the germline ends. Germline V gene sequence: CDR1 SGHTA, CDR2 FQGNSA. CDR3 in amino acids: CASSLVGGWDTEAFF. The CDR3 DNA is TGTGCCAGCAGCTTAGTGGGGGGGTGGGATACTGAAGCTTTCTTT.

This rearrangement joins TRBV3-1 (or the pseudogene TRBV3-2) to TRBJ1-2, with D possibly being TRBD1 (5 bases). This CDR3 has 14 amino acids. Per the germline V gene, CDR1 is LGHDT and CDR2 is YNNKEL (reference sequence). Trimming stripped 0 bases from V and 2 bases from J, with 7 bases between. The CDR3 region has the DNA TGTGCCAGCAGCCAAGATGCAGGGAACTATGGCTACACCTTC. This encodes CASSQDAGNYGYTF.

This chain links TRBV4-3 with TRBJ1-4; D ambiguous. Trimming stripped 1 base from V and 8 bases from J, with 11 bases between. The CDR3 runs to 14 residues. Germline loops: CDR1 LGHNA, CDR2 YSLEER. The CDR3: CASSQGNSIEKLFF. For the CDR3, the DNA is TGCGCCAGCAGCCAAGGGAACAGTATCGAAAAACTGTTTTTT.

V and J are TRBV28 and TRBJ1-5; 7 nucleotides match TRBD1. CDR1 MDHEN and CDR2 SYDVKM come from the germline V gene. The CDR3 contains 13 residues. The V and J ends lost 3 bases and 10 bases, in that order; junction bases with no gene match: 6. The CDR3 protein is CASSLDRPYPQHF. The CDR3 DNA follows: TGTGCCAGCAGTTTGGACAGGCCGTACCCCCAGCATTTT.

In DNA, the CDR3 is TGTGCCAGCAGTTACCTGGACAGAAATCAGCCCCAGCATTTT. Translating it yields CASSYLDRNQPQHF. The V gene is TRBV6-6, the J gene TRBJ1-5; D might be TRBD1 (6 bases). The CDR3 is made up of 14 amino acids. Germline V gene sequence: CDR1 MNHNY, CDR2 SVGAGI (reference sequence). Trimming cost V 2 bases and J 4 bases, with 9 bases left between them.

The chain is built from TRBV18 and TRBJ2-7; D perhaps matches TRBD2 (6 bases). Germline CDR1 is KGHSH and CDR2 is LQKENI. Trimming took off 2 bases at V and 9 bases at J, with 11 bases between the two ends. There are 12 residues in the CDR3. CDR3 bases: TGTGCCAGCTCACCATCGGGGGATTTGCAGTACTTC. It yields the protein CASSPSGDLQYF.

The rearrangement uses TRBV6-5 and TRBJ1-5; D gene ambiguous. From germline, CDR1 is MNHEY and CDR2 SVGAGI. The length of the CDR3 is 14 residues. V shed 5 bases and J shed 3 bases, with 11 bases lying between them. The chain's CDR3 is CASSSTNSNQPQHF. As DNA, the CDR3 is TGTGCCAGCAGTAGCACCAATTCCAATCAGCCCCAGCATTTT.

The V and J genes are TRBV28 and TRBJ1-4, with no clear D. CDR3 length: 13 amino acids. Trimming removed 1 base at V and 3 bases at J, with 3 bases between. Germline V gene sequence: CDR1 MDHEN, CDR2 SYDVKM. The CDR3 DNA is TGTGCCAGCAGTTTATTGTCTAATGAAAAACTGTTTTTT. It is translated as CASSLLSNEKLFF. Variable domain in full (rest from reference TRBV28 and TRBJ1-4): DVKVTQSSRYLVKRTGEKVFLECVQDMDHENMFWYRQDPGLGLRLIYFSYDVKMKEKGDIPEGYSVSREKKERFSLILESASTNQTSMYLCASSLLSNEKLFFGSGTQLSVL.

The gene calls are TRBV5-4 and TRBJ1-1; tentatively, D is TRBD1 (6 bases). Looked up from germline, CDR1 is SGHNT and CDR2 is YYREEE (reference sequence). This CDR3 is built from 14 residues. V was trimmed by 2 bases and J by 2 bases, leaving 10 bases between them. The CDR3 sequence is CASSFGTINTEAFF. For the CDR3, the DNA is TGTGCCAGCAGCTTTGGGACAATTAACACTGAAGCTTTCTTT.

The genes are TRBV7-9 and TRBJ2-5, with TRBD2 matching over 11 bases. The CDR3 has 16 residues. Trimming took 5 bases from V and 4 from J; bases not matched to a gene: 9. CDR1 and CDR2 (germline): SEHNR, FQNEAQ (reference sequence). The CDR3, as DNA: TGTGCCAGCAGCCAAGCCCTAGCGGGGGGAGGAGAGACCCAGTACTTC. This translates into CASSQALAGGGETQYF.

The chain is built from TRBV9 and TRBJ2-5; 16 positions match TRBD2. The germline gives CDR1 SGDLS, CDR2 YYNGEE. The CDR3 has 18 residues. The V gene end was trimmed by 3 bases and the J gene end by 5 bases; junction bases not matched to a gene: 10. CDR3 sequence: CASSASGTSGGVGETQYF. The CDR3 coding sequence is TGTGCCAGCAGCGCCTCCGGGACTAGCGGGGGGGTAGGTGAGACCCAGTACTTC.

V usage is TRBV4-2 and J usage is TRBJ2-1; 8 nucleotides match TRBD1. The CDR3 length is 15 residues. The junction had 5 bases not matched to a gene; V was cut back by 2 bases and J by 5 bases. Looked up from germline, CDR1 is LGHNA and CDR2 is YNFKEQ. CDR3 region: CASSQPDRDDNEQFF. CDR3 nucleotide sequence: TGTGCCAGCAGCCAACCGGACAGGGATGACAATGAGCAGTTCTTC.

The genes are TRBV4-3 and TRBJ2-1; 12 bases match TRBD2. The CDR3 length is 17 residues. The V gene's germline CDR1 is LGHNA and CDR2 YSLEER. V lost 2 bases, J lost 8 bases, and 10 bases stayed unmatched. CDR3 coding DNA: TGCGCCAGCAGCCAACGGGCTAGCGGGGGGGCAGTCGATGAGCAGTTCTTC. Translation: CASSQRASGGAVDEQFF.

The CDR3 DNA reads as TGTGCCAGCAGTTCCGGCTATGGCTACACCTTC. Translated: CASSSGYGYTF. The chain has TRBV12-3 or TRBV12-4 and TRBJ1-2; D remains ambiguous. The length of the CDR3 is 11 residues. V lost 4 bases and J 4 bases, leaving 4 bases between the germline ends.

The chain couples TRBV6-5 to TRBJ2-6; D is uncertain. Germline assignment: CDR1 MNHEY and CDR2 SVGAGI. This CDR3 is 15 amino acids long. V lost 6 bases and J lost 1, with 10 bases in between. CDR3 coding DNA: TGTGCCAGCAGCCCCCGGAAGTCTGGGGCCAACGTCCTGACTTTC. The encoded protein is CASSPRKSGANVLTF.